The rows below give T cell receptor beta chains drawn from one sample of a study of cytomegalovirus exposure and HLA in healthy donors. Clones were read by immunoSEQ multiplex PCR, and TCRdb kept only the in-frame ones, dropping some. Here the sample spans roughly 150,000 clones, around 80% being singletons. Sequencing input: PBMCs. These receptors originate from a man younger than 45 in good health. Both conserved end residues are part of each CDR3. The D gene is left open where the match is weak. The size field is filled for only some rows; it gives once, few, many or a size class.

>NA|NA|TRBJ2-1|TRBV28
TGTGCCAGCAGTTTATACGGGAGTGTGAACAATGAGCAGTTCTTC
CASSLYGSVNNEQFF
>TRBD2|NA|TRBJ2-3|TRBV5-1
TGCGCCAGCAGCTTGGGCGGGAGGGGTTCCGGCACAGATACGCAGTATTTT
CASSLGGRGSGTDTQYF
>NA|NA|TRBJ1-2|TRBV7-3
TGTGCCAGCAGCTTAGGTGTGGCAGGGGATGGCTACACCTTC
CASSLGVAGDGYTF
>NA|NA|TRBJ2-1|TRBV7-9
TGTTCCAGCAGCCCGGGAGTATCCTACAATGAGCAGTTCTTC
CSSSPGVSYNEQFF
>TRBD1|NA|TRBJ1-2|TRBV19
TGTGCCAGTAGTATTGGAAGGACAGGGGGAGAGTATGGCTACACCTTC
CASSIGRTGGEYGYTF
>NA|few|TRBJ2-5|TRBV29-1
TGCAGCGTTGAAGGGGGCACGGAGACCCAGTACTTC
CSVEGGTETQYF
>NA|NA|TRBJ1-4|TRBV21-1
TGTGCCAGCAGCAAAAGACCTCTGACAGGGATCGGATCTAATGAAAAACTGTTTTTT
CASSKRPLTGIGSNEKLFF
>NA|NA|TRBJ2-7|TRBV21-1
TGTGCCAGCACTCCCATGGGAATCGGGGACAGGGGGGATGGCGAGCAGTACTTC
CASTPMGIGDRGDGEQYF
>NA|NA|TRBJ1-2|TRBV28
TGTGCCAGCAGTTTTGGTCAGGGCAATGGCTACACCTTC
CASSFGQGNGYTF
>TRBD2|few|TRBJ2-1|TRBV5-1
TGCGCCAGCAGCATCACTAGCGGTCTATCCTACAATGAGCAGTTCTTC
CASSITSGLSYNEQFF
>TRBD2|NA|TRBJ2-7|TRBV29-1
TGCAGCGTTTGGTTGACGGGGGGGCCCTCCTACGAGCAGTACTTC
CSVWLTGGPSYEQYF
>NA|NA|TRBJ2-7|TRBV13
TGTGCCAGCAGCTTGAACCCAGACTACGAGCAGTACTTC
CASSLNPDYEQYF
>NA|NA|TRBJ1-5|TRBV7-8
TGTGCCAGCAGCGATGGGGGGCAGCCCCAGCATTTT
CASSDGGQPQHF
>NA|NA|TRBJ2-7|TRBV11-2
TGTGCCAGCAGCCGCCGTTGGACGCTCCCGGGAGAGCAGTACTTC
CASSRRWTLPGEQYF
>TRBD1|NA|TRBJ2-7|TRBV5-1
TGCGCCAGCAGCTTGTCTGGGACAGGGCCCTACGAGCAGTACTTC
CASSLSGTGPYEQYF
>NA|NA|TRBJ1-4|TRBV21-1
TGTGCCAGCAGCAATCGGGGGTTTAAGGGGCTAAATGAAAAACTGTTTTTT
CASSNRGFKGLNEKLFF
>NA|NA|TRBJ1-1|TRBV30
TGTGCCTGGAGGGCGGACACTGAAGCTTTCTTT
CAWRADTEAFF
>TRBD1|once|TRBJ2-7|TRBV11-2
TGTGCCAGCAGCTCCGGGACAGATAGCGAGCAGTACTTC
CASSSGTDSEQYF
>TRBD1|NA|TRBJ1-5|TRBV7-9
TGTGCCAGCAGCCAACAGGGGGATCAGCCCCAGCATTTT
CASSQQGDQPQHF
>TRBD2|once|TRBJ2-5|TRBV5-1
TGCGCCAGCAGCTCCCTTCCCCCTAGCGGATCCCAAGAGACCCAGTACTTC
CASSSLPPSGSQETQYF
>NA|many|TRBJ1-5|TRBV10-3
TGTGCCATCAGTGAGTCGCTCTATAGCAATCAGCCCCAGCATTTT
CAISESLYSNQPQHF
>TRBD2|few|TRBJ2-3|TRBV11-3
TGTGCCAGCAGCGTTAGCGGGAGGGCCTTCGATACGCAGTATTTT
CASSVSGRAFDTQYF
>NA|NA|TRBJ1-3|TRBV27
TGTGCCAGCAGTCCAGGGGTAGGTGGAAACACCATATATTTT
CASSPGVGGNTIYF
>TRBD1|NA|TRBJ1-1|TRBV6-5
TGTGCCAGCACTAAACTCAGGACAGGACGAGCTGAAGCTTTCTTT
CASTKLRTGRAEAFF
>NA|NA|TRBJ1-2|TRBV5-6
TGTGCCAGCAGCGCGACAGGTCGTAACTATGGCTACACCTTC
CASSATGRNYGYTF
>TRBD1|NA|TRBJ1-4|TRBV29-1
TGCAGCGTCTTGCCGGGACAGGGAGAAAAACTGTTTTTT
CSVLPGQGEKLFF
>TRBD1|once|TRBJ2-7|TRBV4-3
TGCGCCAGCAGCCAAGCCCTGGGGACAGGGAGCTCCTACGAGCAGTACTTC
CASSQALGTGSSYEQYF
>TRBD1|NA|TRBJ1-1|TRBV4-3
TGCGCCAGCAGCCACTTACAGGGGGCAAGCACTGAAGCTTTCTTT
CASSHLQGASTEAFF
>TRBD1|once|TRBJ2-7|TRBV27
TGTGCCAGCAGCATAACCGGGACAGGGGCCTACGAGCAGTACTTC
CASSITGTGAYEQYF
>NA|NA|TRBJ1-1|TRBV7-2
TGTGCCAGCAGCTTAGCCTGGCAGTTGAACACTGAAGCTTTCTTT
CASSLAWQLNTEAFF
>TRBD1|NA|TRBJ1-1|TRBV4-3
TGCGCCAGCAGCCAAAATTCAAGAGGGGGCAACAACACTGAAGCTTTCTTT
CASSQNSRGGNNTEAFF
>NA|NA|TRBJ1-1|TRBV6-1
TGTGCCAGCAGTGAAGCGGCCAGGGTGGATACTGAAGCTTTCTTT
CASSEAARVDTEAFF
>NA|NA|TRBJ2-4|TRBV7-9
TGTGCCAGCAGCTCCGCAGGGAGCGGGAACATTCAGTACTTC
CASSSAGSGNIQYF
>TRBD2|NA|TRBJ2-1|TRBV18
TGTGCCAGCTCACCACCGGGACTAGCTGTGGGGCCCTGGGTTGGGGAGCAGTTCTTC
CASSPPGLAVGPWVGEQFF
>NA|NA|TRBJ1-2|TRBV6-6
TGTGCCAGCAGTCCTGGGAGCTACTATGGCTACACCTTC
CASSPGSYYGYTF
>NA|few|TRBJ2-7|TRBV21-1
TGTGCCAGCAGCAAAGAAACTAGCGGAGCCTCCTACGAGCAGTACTTC
CASSKETSGASYEQYF
>TRBD2|NA|TRBJ2-1|TRBV5-1
TGCGCCAGCAGCTTGGTGACTAGCCCTGGGAATGAGCAGTTCTTC
CASSLVTSPGNEQFF
>TRBD1|NA|TRBJ1-5|TRBV2
TGTGCCAGCAGGGAGACAGGGGAACATCAGCCCCAGCATTTT
CASRETGEHQPQHF
>TRBD1|NA|TRBJ1-1|TRBV28
TGTGCCAGCAGTCTCACAGGGGGCGCGTCGGGCACTGAAGCTTTCTTT
CASSLTGGASGTEAFF
>NA|NA|TRBJ2-5|TRBV9
TGTGCCAGCTCGGAGGGGGGGGGCGTCGAGACCCAGTACTTC
CASSEGGGVETQYF
>NA|NA|TRBJ2-3|TRBV5-1
TGCGCCAGCAGCTTTGAGACAGATACGCAGTATTTT
CASSFETDTQYF
>TRBD2|NA|TRBJ2-7|TRBV28
TGTGCCAGCAGTTCGCCTATAAGGACTAGCGGGAGCTACGAGCAGTACTTC
CASSSPIRTSGSYEQYF
>TRBD2|NA|TRBJ2-7|TRBV19
TGTGCCAGTAGTATAGCCAGCGGGACCTACGAGCAGTACTTC
CASSIASGTYEQYF
>TRBD2|NA|TRBJ2-7|TRBV6-5
TGTGCCAGCTCAACGAGGCGGGAGCGTCCCTACGAGCAGTACTTC
CASSTRRERPYEQYF
>NA|NA|TRBJ2-7|TRBV27
TGTGCCAGCAGTTCGCATATGGGGCTCCGACCCACTTGGCAGTACTTC
CASSSHMGLRPTWQYF
>NA|NA|TRBJ2-5|TRBV9
TGTGCCAGCAGCGCAGGGGAGACCCAGTACTTC
CASSAGETQYF
>NA|NA|TRBJ1-3|TRBV6-4
TGTGCCAGCAAGCAGGGTTACGGAAACACCATATATTTT
CASKQGYGNTIYF
>NA|NA|TRBJ2-7|TRBV6-4
TGTGCCAGCAGTGTTACAGGCGGTAGCTCCTACGAGCAGTACTTC
CASSVTGGSSYEQYF
>TRBD2|NA|TRBJ2-1|TRBV6-6
TGTGCCGCCAGGGGGACTAGCGGCAATGAGCAGTTCTTC
CAARGTSGNEQFF
>NA|once|TRBJ1-1|TRBV29-1
TGCAGCGTTGTTAGGGGGGGTGTGAACACTGAAGCTTTCTTT
CSVVRGGVNTEAFF
>TRBD2|NA|TRBJ2-7|TRBV9
TGTGCCAGCAGCGTAGGCGGGGGTCTCTACGAGCAGTACTTC
CASSVGGGLYEQYF
>TRBD1|NA|TRBJ1-4|TRBV4-1
TGCGCCAGCAGCCCCCGGGACAGTATTAATGAAAAACTGTTTTTT
CASSPRDSINEKLFF